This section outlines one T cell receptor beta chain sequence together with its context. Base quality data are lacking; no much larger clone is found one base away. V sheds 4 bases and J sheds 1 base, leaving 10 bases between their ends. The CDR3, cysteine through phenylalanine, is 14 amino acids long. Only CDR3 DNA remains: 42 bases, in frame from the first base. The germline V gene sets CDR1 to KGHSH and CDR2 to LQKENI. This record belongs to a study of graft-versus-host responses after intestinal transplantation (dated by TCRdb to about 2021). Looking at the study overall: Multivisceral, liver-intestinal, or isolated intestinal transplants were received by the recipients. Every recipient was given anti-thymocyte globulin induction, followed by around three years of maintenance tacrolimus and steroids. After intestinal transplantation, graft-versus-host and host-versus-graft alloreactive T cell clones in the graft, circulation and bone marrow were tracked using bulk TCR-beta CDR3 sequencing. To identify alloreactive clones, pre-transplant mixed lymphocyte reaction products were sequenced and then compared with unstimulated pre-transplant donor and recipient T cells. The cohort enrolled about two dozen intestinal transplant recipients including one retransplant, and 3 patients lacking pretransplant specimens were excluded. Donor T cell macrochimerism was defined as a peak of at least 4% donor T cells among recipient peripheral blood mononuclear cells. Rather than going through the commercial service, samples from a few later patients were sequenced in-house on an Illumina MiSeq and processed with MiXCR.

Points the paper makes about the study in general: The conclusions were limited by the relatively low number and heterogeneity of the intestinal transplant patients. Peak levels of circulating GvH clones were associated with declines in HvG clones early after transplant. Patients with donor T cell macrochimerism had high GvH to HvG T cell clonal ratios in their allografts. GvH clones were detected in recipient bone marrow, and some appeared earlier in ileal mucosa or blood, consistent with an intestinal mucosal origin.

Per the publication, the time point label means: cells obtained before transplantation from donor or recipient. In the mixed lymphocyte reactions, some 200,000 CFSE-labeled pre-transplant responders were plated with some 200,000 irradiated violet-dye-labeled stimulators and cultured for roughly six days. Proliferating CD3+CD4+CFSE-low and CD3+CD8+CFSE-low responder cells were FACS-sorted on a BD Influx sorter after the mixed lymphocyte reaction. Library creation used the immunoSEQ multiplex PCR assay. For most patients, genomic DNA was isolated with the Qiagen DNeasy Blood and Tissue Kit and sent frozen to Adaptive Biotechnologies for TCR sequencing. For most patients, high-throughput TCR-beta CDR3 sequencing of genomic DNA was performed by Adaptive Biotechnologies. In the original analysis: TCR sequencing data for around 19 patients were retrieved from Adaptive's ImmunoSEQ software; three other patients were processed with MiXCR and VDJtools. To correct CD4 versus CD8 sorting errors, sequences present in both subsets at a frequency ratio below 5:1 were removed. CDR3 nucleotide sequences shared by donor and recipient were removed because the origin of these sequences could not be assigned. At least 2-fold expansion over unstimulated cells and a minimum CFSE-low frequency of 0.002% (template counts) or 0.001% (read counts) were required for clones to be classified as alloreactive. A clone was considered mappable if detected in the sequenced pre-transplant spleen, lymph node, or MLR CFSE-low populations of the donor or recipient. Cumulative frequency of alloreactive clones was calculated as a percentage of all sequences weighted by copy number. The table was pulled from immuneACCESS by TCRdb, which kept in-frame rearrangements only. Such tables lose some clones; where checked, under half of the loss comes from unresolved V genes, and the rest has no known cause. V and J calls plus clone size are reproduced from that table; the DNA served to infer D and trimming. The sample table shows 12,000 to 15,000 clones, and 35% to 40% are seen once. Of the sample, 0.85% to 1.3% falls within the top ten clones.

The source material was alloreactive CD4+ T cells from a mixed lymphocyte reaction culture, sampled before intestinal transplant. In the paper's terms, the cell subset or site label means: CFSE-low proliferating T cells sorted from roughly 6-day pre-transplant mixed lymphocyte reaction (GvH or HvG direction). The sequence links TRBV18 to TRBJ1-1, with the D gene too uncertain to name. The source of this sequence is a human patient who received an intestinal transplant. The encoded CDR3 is CASSRGSANTEAFF. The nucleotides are TGTGCCAGCTCACGAGGGTCGGCGAACACTGAAGCTTTCTTT.